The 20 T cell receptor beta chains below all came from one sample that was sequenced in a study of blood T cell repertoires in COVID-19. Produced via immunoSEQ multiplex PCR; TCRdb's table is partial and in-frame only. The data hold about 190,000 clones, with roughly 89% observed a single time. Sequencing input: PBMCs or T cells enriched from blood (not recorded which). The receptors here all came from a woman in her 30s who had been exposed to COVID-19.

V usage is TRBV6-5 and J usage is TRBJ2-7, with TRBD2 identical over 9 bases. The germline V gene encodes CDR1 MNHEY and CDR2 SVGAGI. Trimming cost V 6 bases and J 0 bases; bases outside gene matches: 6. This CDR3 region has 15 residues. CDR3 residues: CASSHSGGVSYEQYF. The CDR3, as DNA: TGTGCCAGCAGCCATAGCGGGGGCGTCTCCTACGAGCAGTACTTC.

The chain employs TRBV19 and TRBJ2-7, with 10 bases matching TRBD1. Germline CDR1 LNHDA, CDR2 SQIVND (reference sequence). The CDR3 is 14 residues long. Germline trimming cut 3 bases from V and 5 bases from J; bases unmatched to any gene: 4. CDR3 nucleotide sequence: TGTGCCAGTAGTATTCGGACAGGGGGGGACGAGCAGTACTTC. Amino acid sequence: CASSIRTGGDEQYF. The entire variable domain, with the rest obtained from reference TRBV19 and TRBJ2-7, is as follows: DGGITQSPKYLFRKEGQNVTLSCEQNLNHDAMYWYRQDPGQGLRLIYYSQIVNDFQKGDIAEGYSVSREKKESFPLTVTSAQKNPTAFYLCASSIRTGGDEQYFGPGTRLTVT.

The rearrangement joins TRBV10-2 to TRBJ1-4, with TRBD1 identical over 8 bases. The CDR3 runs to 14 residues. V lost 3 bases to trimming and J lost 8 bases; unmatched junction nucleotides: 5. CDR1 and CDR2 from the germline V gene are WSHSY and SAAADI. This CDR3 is CASSDSGGWEKLFF. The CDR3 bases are TGCGCCAGCAGTGACTCAGGGGGCTGGGAAAAACTGTTTTTT.

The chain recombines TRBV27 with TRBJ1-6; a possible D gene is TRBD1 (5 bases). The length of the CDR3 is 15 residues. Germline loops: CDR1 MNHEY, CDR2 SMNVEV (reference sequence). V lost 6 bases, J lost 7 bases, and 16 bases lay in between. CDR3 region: CASRTPGGGNSPLHF. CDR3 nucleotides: TGTGCCAGCAGAACCCCCGGGGGTGGGAATTCACCCCTCCACTTT.

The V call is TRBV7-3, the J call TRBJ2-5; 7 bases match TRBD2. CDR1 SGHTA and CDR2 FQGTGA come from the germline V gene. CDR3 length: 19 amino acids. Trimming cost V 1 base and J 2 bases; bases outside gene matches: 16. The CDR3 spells CASSLNPGGRYTGQETQYF. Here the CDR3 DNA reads TGTGCCAGCAGCTTAAACCCCGGGGGGAGATATACGGGGCAAGAGACCCAGTACTTC.

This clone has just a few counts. The CDR3 DNA follows: TGTGCCAGCTCATCGGGACAGGGGCCCTACGAGCAGTACTTC. Translating it yields CASSSGQGPYEQYF. The rearrangement joins TRBV18 to TRBJ2-7; 10 bases map to TRBD1. The CDR3 covers 14 residues. V lost 5 bases, J lost 2 bases, and 3 bases stayed unmatched. The germline V gene encodes CDR1 KGHSH and CDR2 LQKENI.

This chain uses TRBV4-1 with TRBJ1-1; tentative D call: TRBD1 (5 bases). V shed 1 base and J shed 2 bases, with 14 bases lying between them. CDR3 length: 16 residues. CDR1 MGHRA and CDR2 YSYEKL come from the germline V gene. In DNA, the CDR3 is TGCGCCAGCAGCCAAGCCTGGGGGGATATTAACACTGAAGCTTTCTTT. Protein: CASSQAWGDINTEAFF.

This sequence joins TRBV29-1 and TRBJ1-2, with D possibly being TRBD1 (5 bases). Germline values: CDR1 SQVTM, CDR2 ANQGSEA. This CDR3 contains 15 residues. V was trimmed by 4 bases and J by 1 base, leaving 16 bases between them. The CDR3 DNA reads TGCAGCGTTGGTTCCCCTCCAGGGTTTAACTATGGCTACACCTTC. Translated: CSVGSPPGFNYGYTF.

The CDR3 nucleotides are TGTGCCAGCACCCAGACAGGGTTCTACGAGCAGTACTTC. As protein: CASTQTGFYEQYF. V and J are TRBV7-9 and TRBJ2-7; 7 nucleotides agree with TRBD1. J was trimmed by 3 bases and V by 7 bases; bases with no gene match: 6. The CDR3 totals 13 residues. The germline gives CDR1 SEHNR, CDR2 FQNEAQ (reference sequence).

The CDR3 region is CASSLGTSAQETQYF. CDR3 sequence (DNA): TGTGCCAGCAGCTTGGGGACAAGCGCTCAAGAGACCCAGTACTTC. The chain combines TRBV11-2 with TRBJ2-5; D is possibly TRBD1 (6 bases). The germline CDR1 and CDR2 sequences are SGHAT and FQNNGV. V lost 3 bases and J 2 bases, leaving 13 bases between the germline ends. The length of the CDR3 is 15 residues. Filled out from reference TRBV11-2 and TRBJ2-5, the complete variable domain reads EAGVAQSPRYKIIEKRQSVAFWCNPISGHATLYWYQQILGQGPKLLIQFQNNGVVDDSQLPKDRFSAERLKGVDSTLKIQPAKLEDSAVYLCASSLGTSAQETQYFGPGTRLLVL.

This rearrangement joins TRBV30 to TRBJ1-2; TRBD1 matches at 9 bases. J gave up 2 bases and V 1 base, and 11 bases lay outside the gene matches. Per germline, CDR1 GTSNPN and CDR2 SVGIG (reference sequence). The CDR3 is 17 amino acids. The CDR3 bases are TGTGCCTGGAGTGGGGGCCTTGGGACAGGGAAGAACTATGGCTACACCTTC. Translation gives CAWSGGLGTGKNYGYTF. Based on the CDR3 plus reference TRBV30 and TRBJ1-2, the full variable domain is SQTIHQWPATLVQPVGSPLSLECTVEGTSNPNLYWYRQAAGRGLQLLFYSVGIGQISSEVPQNLSASRPQDRQFILSSKKLLLSDSGFYLCAWSGGLGTGKNYGYTFGSGTRLTVV.

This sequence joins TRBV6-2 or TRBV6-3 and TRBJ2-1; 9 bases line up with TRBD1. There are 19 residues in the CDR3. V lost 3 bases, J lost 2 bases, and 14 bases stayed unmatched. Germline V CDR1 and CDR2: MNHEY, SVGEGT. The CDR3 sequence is CASSYISLLQGATYNEQFF. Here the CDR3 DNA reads TGTGCCAGCAGTTATATCTCACTTTTACAGGGGGCTACCTACAATGAGCAGTTCTTC.

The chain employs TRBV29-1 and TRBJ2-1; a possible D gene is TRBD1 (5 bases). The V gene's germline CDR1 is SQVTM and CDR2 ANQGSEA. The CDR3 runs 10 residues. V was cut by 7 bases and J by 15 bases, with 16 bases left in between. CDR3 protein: CSALGAYRFF. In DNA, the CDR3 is TGCAGCGCTTTAGGGGCTTACCGGTTCTTC.

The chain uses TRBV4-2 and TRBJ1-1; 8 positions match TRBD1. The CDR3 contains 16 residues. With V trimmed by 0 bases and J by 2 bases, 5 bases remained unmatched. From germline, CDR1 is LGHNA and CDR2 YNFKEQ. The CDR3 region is CASSQDRGTGNTEAFF. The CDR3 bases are TGTGCCAGCAGCCAAGATCGAGGGACAGGCAACACTGAAGCTTTCTTT.

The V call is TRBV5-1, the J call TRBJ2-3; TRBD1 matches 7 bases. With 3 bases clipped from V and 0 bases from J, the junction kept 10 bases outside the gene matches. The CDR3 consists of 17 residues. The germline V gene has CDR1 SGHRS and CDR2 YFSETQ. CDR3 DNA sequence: TGCGCCAGCAGCTCCCCACGGACAGGTCTTAGCACAGATACGCAGTATTTT. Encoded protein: CASSSPRTGLSTDTQYF.

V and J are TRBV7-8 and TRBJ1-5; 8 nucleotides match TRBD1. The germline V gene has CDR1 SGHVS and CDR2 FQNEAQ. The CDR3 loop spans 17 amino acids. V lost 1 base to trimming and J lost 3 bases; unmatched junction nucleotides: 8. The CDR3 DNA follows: TGTGCCAGCAGCTTAGTCGAGACAGGGGCTTACAATCAGCCCCAGCATTTT. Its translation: CASSLVETGAYNQPQHF.

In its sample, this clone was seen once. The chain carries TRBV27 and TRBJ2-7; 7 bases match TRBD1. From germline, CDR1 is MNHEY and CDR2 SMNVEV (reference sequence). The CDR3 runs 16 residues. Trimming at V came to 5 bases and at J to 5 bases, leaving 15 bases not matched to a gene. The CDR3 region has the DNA TGTGCCAGCAGTCTCCCCCCAACACAGGGGTACCACGAGCAGTACTTC. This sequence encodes CASSLPPTQGYHEQYF.

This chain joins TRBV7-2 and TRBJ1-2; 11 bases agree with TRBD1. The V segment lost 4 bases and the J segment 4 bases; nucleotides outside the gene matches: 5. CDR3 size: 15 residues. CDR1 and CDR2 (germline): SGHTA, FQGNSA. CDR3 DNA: TGTGCCAGCAGCTCGGGACAGGGGGGACTCTATGGCTACACCTTC. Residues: CASSSGQGGLYGYTF.

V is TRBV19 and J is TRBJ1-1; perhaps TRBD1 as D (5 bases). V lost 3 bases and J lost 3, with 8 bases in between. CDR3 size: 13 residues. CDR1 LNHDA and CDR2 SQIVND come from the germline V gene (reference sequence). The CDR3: CASSIGRDTEAFF. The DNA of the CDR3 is TGTGCCAGTAGTATCGGCAGGGACACTGAAGCTTTCTTT.

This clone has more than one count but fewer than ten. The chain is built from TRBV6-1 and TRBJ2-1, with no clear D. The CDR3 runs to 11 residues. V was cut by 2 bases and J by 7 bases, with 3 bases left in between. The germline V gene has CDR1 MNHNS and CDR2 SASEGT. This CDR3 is CASSELNEQFF. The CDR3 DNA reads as TGTGCCAGCAGTGAACTTAATGAGCAGTTCTTC.